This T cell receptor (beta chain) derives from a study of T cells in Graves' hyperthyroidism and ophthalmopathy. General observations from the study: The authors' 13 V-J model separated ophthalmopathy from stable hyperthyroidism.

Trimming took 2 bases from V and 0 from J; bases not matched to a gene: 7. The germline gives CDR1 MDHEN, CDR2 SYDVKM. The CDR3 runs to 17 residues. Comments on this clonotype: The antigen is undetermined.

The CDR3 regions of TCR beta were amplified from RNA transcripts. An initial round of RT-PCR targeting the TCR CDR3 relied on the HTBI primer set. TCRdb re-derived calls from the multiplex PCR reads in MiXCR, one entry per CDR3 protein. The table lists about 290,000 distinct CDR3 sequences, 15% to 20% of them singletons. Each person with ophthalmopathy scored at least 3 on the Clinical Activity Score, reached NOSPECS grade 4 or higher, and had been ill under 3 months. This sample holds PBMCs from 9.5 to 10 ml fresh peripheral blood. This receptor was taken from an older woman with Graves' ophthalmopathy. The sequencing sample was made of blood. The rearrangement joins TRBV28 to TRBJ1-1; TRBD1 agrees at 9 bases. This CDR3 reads CASSLNLGTGMNTEAFF. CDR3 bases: TGTGCCAGCAGTTTAAATCTCGGGACAGGGATGAACACTGAAGCTTTCTTT.